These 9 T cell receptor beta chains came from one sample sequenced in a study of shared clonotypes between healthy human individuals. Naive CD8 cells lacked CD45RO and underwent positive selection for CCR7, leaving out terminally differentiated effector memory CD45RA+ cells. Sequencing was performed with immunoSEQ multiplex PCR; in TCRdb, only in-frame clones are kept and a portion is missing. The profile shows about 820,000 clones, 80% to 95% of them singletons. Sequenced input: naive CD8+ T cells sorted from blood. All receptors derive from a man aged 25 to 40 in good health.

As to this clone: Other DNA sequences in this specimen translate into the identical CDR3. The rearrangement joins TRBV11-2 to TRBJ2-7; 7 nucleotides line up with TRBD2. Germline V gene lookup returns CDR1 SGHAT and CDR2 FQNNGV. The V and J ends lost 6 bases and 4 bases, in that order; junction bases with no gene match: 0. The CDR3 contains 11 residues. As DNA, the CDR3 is TGTGCCAGCAGGGGGGGGTACGAGCAGTACTTC. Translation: CASRGGYEQYF.

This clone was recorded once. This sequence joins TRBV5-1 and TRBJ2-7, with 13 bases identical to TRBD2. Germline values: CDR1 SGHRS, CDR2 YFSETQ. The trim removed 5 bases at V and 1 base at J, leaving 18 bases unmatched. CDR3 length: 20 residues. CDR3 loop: CASRYAGPTSGRAPSYEQYF. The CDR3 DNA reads TGCGCCAGCAGGTATGCCGGCCCCACTAGCGGGAGGGCTCCTTCCTACGAGCAGTACTTC. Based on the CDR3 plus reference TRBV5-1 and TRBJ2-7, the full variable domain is KAGVTQTPRYLIKTRGQQVTLSCSPISGHRSVSWYQQTPGQGLQFLFEYFSETQRNKGNFPGRFSGRQFSNSRSEMNVSTLELGDSALYLCASRYAGPTSGRAPSYEQYFGPGTRLTVT.

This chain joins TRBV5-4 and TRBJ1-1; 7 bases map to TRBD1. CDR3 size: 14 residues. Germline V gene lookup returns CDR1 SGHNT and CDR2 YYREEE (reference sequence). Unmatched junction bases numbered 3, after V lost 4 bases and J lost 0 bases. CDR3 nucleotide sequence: TGTGCCAGCAGCGGGGACAGAGTGAACACTGAAGCTTTCTTT. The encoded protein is CASSGDRVNTEAFF.

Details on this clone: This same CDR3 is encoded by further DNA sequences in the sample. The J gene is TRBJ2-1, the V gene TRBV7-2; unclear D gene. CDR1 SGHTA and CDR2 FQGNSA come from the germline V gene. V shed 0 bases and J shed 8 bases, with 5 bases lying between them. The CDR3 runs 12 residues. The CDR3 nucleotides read TGTGCCAGCAGCTTAGCTTTGGATGAGCAGTTCTTC. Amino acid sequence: CASSLALDEQFF.

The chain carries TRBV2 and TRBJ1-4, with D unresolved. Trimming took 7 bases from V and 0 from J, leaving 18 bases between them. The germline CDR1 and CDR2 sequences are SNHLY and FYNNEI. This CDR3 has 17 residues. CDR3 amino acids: CASTVGFVVATNEKLFF. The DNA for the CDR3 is TGTGCCAGCACCGTAGGGTTTGTCGTAGCAACTAATGAAAAACTGTTTTTT.

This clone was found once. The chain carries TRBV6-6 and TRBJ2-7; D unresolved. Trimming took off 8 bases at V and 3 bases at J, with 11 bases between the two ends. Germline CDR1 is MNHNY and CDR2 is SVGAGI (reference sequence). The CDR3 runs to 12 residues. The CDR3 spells CASGNSFYEQYF. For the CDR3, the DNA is TGTGCCAGCGGGAACTCCTTCTACGAGCAGTACTTC.

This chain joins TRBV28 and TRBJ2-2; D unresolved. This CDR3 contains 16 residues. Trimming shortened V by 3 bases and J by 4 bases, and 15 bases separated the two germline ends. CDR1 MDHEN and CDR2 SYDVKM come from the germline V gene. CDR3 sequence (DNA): TGTGCCAGCAGTTTCGGGTCAGAAACTACCACCGGGGAGCTGTTTTTT. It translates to CASSFGSETTTGELFF.

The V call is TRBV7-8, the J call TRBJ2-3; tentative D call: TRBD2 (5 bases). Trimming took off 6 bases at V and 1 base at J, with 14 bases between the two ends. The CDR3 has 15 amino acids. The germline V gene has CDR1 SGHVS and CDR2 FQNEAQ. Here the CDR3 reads CASSIVLEGTDTQYF. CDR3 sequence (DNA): TGTGCCAGCAGTATAGTTCTGGAGGGCACAGATACGCAGTATTTT.

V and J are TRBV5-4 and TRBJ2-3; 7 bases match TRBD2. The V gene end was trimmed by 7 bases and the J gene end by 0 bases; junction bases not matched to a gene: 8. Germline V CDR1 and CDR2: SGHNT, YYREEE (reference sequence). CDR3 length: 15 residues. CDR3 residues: CASVSSGGSTDTQYF. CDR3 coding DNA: TGTGCCAGCGTCTCTAGCGGAGGTAGCACAGATACGCAGTATTTT.